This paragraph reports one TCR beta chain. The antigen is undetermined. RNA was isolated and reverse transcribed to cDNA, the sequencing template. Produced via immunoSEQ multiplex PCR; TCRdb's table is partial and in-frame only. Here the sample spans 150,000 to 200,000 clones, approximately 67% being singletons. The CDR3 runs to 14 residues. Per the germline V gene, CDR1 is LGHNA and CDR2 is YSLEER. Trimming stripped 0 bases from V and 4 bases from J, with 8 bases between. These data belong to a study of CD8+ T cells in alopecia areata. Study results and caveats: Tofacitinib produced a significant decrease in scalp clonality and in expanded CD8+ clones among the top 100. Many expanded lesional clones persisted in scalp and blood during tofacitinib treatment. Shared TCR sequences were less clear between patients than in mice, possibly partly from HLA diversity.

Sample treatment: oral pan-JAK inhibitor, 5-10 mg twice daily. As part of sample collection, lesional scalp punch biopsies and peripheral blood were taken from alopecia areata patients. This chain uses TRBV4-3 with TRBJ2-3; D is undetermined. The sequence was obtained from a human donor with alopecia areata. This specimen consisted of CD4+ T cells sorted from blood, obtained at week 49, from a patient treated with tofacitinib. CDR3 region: CASSQDRHSDTQYF. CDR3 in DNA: TGCGCCAGCAGCCAAGATCGACATTCAGATACGCAGTATTTT.